This TCR beta chain is from a study of OX40 agonist ivuxolimab in advanced cancers. About the study: Anti-PD-1, anti-PD-L1 or anti-CTLA-4 therapy given earlier was allowed, and 30% to 45% had some.

Study conclusions and caveats: Among T cells, CD8+ cells averaged more expanded clones than CD4+ cells.

The CDR3 length is 13 residues. Germline V CDR1 and CDR2: SGHVS, FQNEAQ. This clone was detected once. Its antigen remains unidentified. Mismatch with germline at one junction end may stem from a read error. Measured with immunoSEQ multiplex PCR; TCRdb has only the in-frame clones, and not every one. Counted here are around 35,000 clones, roughly 90% occurring once; the ten biggest clones make up around 20%. The genes are TRBV7-8 and TRBJ2-7; D not certain. Material: CD4+ or CD8+ T cells sorted from blood, obtained in a trial of the OX40 agonist ivuxolimab. This TCR was sampled from an adult with an advanced solid tumor such as melanoma, head and neck, liver or kidney cancer. CDR3 DNA sequence: TGTGCCAGCAGGTTAGAACTCTCCTACGAGCAGTACTTC. It translates to CASRLELSYEQYF.